This T cell receptor (beta chain) comes out of a study of blood T cell repertoires in COVID-19. On the study more broadly: Donors in the United States, Italy and Spain gave samples during acute or convalescent COVID-19. PBMCs, B-cell-depleted T cells, or T cells provided the cDNA or gDNA that made up the material.

V was pared by 6 bases and J by 2 bases, with 12 bases of the junction left unmatched. CDR1 is MDHEN and CDR2 is SYDVKM in the germline V gene. CDR3 length: 16 amino acids. Cohorts were assigned according to the clinical history that participants reported. Two negative PCRs, clearance, or symptom resolution were required of recovered Cohort 3 donors. Profiling relied on immunoSEQ multiplex PCR, and the TCRdb table lists in-frame clones only, not all of them. The table records 250,000 to 350,000 clones, around 85% of them present only once. Material: PBMCs or T cells enriched from blood (not recorded which). The receptor was isolated from a woman in her twenties or thirties who had recovered from COVID-19. The chain uses TRBV28 and TRBJ2-7; 8 bases are shared with TRBD2. The CDR3 DNA sequence: TGTGCCAGCAGAACCAAATTGACTAGCGCTGCCTACGAGCAGTACTTC. Its protein product is CASRTKLTSAAYEQYF. Together with reference TRBV28 and TRBJ2-7, the CDR3 gives the full variable domain: DVKVTQSSRYLVKRTGEKVFLECVQDMDHENMFWYRQDPGLGLRLIYFSYDVKMKEKGDIPEGYSVSREKKERFSLILESASTNQTSMYLCASRTKLTSAAYEQYFGPGTRLTVT.